This T cell receptor beta chain was recorded in a study of STAT3 mutations in large granular lymphocyte leukemia (dated by TCRdb to the late 2010s). Some background on the complete study: About half of the T-LGLL patients who underwent longitudinal sequencing carried canonical activating STAT3 mutations. As controls, the study also included longitudinal sequencing of a couple of patients with natural killer LGL leukemia. Eighteen representative T-LGLL cases were selected from an initial cohort of 200 to 250 LGL patients for longitudinal TCRbeta and STAT3 sequencing. Patients with T-cell large granular lymphocyte leukemia underwent serial deep sequencing of TCRbeta CDR3 and STAT3 to reconstruct clonal hierarchy and dynamics. Over half of the T-LGLL patients were given one or more immunosuppressive therapy regimens, and around two fifths of the treated patients had a hematologic response. Patients were sequenced at 4 time points on average, with the number of samplings per patient ranging from 2 to 8.

Points on this clone: Its specific antigen is unknown. No base quality values were provided; no much bigger clone lies one nucleotide off.

DNA was extracted from blood mononuclear cells, and the same DNA was used for both TCR and STAT3 sequencing. What the study reported, not specific to this receptor: Persisting codominant clonotypes in some patients meant a small but highly pathogenic clone may have been missed. Variable intervals between samplings and differing treatment regimens complicated linking therapy response to changes in TCR clonal burden. The burden of the dominant TCR clone was higher than the STAT3 mutant burden in several patients, which suggests that the STAT3 mutation arose secondarily inside a clone that had already expanded. Because no samples were available when a clone first appeared, clonal expansion had to be inferred from samplings taken at other points. In 6 of 18 patients, TCR clonotype switching occurred after therapy, and every newly emerging clone was STAT3 wild type. Every T-LGLL patient showed at least one immunodominant TCRbeta clonotype, and about half showed multiple immunodominant subclonotypes.

TCRbeta libraries were sequenced on an Illumina MiSeq, and an average of roughly 39,000 productive templates per sample was obtained. TCRbeta CDR3 libraries were generated with the immunoSEQ assay using multiplex PCR amplification. The paper's processing steps were these. Repertoire diversity was calculated as previously defined, with values near 0 taken to indicate extremely monoclonal samples. TCRdb re-hosts the immuneACCESS table, in-frame sequences only. Its copies lack some clones; in the studies checked, an unresolved V gene accounts for under half of them, and the cause for the rest is not known. That table furnishes V, J and clone size, whereas the DNA furnished D and trimming. For this sample there are 25,000 to 30,000 clones; around three quarters appear just once. The top ten hold 25% to 35% of the sample. The CDR3 numbers 13 residues from cysteine through phenylalanine. Just the 39-base CDR3 DNA is kept, in frame starting at base 1. For CDR1 and CDR2, the germline V gene lists SQVTM and ANQGSEA. Trimming removed 5 bases from V and 6 bases from J; the gene matches leave 8 bases unexplained.

The receptor chain draws on TRBV29-1 and TRBJ2-7; TRBD1 matches 9 bases in the middle. The sample consisted of peripheral blood mononuclear cells. This receptor was identified in a woman between 50 and 59 years old with T-cell large granular lymphocyte leukemia. Some clones in this sample may be carry-over from other donors' samples. The age is the age at diagnosis. The DNA reads as follows: TGCAGCGTTAGAAGGACAGGGGAGGCCGAGCAGTACTTC. The translation is CSVRRTGEAEQYF.